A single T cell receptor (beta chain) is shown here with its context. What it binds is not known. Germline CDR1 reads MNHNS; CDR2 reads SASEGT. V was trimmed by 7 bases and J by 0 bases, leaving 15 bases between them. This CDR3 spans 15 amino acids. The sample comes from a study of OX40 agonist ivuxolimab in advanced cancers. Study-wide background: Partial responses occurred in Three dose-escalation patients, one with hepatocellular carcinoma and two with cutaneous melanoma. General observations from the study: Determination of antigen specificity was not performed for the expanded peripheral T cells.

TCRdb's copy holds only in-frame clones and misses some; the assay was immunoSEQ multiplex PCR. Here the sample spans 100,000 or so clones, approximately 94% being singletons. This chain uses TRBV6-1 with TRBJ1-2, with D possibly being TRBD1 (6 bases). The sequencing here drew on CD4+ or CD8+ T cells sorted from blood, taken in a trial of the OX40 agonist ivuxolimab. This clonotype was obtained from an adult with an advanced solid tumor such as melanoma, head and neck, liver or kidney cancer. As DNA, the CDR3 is TGTGCCAGCATCGAGGGGGGACATTCTAACTATGGCTACACCTTC. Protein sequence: CASIEGGHSNYGYTF.